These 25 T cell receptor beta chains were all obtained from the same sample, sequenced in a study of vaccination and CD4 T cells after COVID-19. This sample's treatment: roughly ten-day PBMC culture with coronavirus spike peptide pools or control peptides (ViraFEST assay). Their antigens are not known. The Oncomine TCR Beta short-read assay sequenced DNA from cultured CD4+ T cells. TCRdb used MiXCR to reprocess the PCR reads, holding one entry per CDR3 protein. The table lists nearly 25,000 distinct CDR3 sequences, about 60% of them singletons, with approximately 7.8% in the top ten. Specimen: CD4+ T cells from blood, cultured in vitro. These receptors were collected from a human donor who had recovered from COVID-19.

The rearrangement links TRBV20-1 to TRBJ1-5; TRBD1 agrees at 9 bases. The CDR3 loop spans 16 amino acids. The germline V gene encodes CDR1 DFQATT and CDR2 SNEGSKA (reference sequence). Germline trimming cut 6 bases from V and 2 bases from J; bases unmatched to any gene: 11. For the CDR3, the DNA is TGCAGTGCCCCGGGATCGACAGGGGGGGGCAATCAGCCCCAGCATTTT. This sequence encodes CSAPGSTGGGNQPQHF.

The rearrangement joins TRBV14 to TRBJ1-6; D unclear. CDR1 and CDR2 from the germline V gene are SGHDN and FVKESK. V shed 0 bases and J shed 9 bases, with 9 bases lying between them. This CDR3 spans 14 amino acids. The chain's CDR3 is CASSQDLWGSPLHF. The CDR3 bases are TGTGCCAGCAGCCAAGACCTCTGGGGTTCACCCCTCCACTTT.

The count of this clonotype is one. CDR3 residues: CASSLQDSLLNQPQHF. DNA for the CDR3: TGTGCCAGCAGCCTACAGGACAGTCTCTTGAATCAGCCCCAGCATTTT. This chain connects TRBV6-2 or TRBV6-3 to TRBJ1-5; possibly TRBD1 for D (6 bases). Germline CDR1 is MNHEY and CDR2 is SVGEGT. The CDR3 spans 16 residues. V lost 6 bases to trimming and J lost 4 bases, with 19 bases between them.

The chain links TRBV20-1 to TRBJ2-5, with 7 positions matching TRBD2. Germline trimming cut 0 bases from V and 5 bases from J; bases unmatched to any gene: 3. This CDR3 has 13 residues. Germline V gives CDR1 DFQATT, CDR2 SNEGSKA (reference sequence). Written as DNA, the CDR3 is TGCAGTGCTAGAGATTTGGGGGGGGAGACCCAGTACTTC. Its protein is CSARDLGGETQYF.

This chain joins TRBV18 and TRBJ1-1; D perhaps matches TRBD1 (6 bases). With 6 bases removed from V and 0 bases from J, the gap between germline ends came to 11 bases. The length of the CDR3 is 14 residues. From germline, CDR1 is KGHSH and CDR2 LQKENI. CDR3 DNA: TGTGCCAGCTCGCGACAGGCGCTGAACACTGAAGCTTTCTTT. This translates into CASSRQALNTEAFF.

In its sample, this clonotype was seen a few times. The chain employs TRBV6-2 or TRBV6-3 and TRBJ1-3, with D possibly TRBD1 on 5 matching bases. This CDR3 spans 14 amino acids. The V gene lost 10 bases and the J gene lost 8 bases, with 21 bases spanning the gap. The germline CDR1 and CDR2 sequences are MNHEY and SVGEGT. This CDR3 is CATRGVRGTDTIYF. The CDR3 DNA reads TGTGCCACCCGCGGGGTGAGGGGTACGGACACCATATATTTT.

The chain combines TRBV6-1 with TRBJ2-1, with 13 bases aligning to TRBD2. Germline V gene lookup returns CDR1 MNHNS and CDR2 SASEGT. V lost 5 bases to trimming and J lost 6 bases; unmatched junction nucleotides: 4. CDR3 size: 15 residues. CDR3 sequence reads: CASSPTSGRANEQFF. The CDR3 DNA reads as TGTGCCAGCAGTCCTACTAGCGGGAGGGCCAATGAGCAGTTCTTC.

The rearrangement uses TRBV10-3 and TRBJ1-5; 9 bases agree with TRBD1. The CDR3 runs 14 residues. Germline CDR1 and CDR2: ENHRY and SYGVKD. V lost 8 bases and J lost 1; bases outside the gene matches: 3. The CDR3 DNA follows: TGTGCCATCGGTGGACAGGGGAGCAATCAGCCCCAGCATTTT. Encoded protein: CAIGGQGSNQPQHF.

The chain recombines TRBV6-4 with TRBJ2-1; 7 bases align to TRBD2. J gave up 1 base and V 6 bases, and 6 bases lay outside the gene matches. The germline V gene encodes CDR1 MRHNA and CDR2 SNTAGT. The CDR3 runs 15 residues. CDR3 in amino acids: CASSPDSGSYNEQFF. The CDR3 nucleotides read TGTGCCAGCAGCCCAGATAGCGGGTCCTACAATGAGCAGTTCTTC.

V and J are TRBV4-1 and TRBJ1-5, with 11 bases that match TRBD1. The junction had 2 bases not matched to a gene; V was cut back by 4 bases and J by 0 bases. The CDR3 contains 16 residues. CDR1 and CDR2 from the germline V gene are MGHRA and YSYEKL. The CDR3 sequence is CASSPGTGGSNQPQHF. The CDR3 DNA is TGCGCCAGCAGCCCAGGGACAGGGGGTAGCAATCAGCCCCAGCATTTT.

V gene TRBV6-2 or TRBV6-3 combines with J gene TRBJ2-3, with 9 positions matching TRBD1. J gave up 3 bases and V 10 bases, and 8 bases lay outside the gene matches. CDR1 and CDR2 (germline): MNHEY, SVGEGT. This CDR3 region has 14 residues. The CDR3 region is CAINRDRVTDTQYF. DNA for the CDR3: TGTGCCATCAACCGGGACAGGGTGACAGATACGCAGTATTTT.

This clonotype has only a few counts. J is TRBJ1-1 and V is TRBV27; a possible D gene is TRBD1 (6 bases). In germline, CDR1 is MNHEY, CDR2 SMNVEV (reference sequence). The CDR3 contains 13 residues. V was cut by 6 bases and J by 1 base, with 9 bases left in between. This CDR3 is CASRGGKNTEAFF. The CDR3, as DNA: TGTGCCAGCAGAGGGGGGAAGAACACTGAAGCTTTCTTT.

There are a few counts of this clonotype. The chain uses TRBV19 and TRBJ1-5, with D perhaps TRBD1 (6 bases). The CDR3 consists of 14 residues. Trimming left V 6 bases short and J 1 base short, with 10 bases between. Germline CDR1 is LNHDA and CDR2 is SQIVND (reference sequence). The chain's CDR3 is CASSPDRSNQPQHF. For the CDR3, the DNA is TGTGCCAGTAGCCCCGACAGGAGCAATCAGCCCCAGCATTTT.

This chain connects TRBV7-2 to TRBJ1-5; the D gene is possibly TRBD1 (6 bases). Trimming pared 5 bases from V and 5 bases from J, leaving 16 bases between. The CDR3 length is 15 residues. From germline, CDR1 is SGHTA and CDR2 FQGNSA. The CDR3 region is CASSPGVLNYQPQHF. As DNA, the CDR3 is TGTGCCAGCAGCCCAGGGGTCTTGAATTATCAGCCCCAGCATTTT.

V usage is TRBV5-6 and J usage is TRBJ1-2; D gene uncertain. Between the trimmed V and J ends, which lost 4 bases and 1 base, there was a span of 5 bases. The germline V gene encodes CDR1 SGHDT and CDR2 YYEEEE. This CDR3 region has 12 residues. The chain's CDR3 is CASSADNYGYTF. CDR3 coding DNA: TGTGCCAGCAGCGCCGATAACTATGGCTACACCTTC.

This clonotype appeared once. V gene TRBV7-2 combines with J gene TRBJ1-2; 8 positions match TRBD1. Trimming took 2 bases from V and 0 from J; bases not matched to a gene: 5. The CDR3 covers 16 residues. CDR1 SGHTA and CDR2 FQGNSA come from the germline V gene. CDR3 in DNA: TGTGCCAGCAGCTTATTAAGGGACAGGACTAACTATGGCTACACCTTC. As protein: CASSLLRDRTNYGYTF.

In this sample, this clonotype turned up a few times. The CDR3 is CSATNQGADTEAFF. The CDR3 DNA is TGCAGTGCTACCAACCAGGGTGCGGACACTGAAGCTTTCTTT. The chain uses TRBV20-1 and TRBJ1-1; D possibly corresponds to TRBD1 (5 bases). Germline assignment: CDR1 DFQATT and CDR2 SNEGSKA (reference sequence). With 4 bases removed from V and 3 bases from J, the gap between germline ends came to 15 bases. The CDR3 extends over 14 amino acids.

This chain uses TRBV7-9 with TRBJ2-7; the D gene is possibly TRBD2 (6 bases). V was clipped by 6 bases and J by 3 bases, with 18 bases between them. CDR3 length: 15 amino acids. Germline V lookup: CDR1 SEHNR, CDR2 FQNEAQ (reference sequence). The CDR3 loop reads CASSPTWGRHYEQYF. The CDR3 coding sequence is TGTGCCAGCAGTCCGACCTGGGGGAGGCACTACGAGCAGTACTTC.

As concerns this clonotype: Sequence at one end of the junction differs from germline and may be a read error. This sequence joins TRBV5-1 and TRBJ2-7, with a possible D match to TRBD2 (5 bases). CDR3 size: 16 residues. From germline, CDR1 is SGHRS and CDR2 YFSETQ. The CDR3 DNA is TGCGCCAGCAACTTGGCCACGAGTGCGGGTGCCTACGAGCAGTACTTC. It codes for CASNLATSAGAYEQYF. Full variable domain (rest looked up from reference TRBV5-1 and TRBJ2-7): KAGVTQTPRYLIKTRGQQVTLSCSPISGHRSVSWYQQTPGQGLQFLFEYFSETQRNKGNFPGRFSGRQFSNSRSEMNVSTLELGDSALYLCASNLATSAGAYEQYFGPGTRLTVT.

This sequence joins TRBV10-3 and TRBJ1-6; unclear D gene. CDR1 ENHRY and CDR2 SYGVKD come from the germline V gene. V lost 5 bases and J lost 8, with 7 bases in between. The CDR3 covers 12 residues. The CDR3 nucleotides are TGTGCCATCAGTACCCAGGATTCACCCCTCCACTTT. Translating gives CAISTQDSPLHF.

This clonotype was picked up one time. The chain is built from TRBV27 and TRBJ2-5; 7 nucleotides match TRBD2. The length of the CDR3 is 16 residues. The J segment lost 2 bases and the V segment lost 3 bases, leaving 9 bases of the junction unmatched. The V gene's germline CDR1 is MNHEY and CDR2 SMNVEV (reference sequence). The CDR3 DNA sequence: TGTGCCAGCAGTTTTTCCAGCGGGGTTCTACAAGAGACCCAGTACTTC. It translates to CASSFSSGVLQETQYF.

The CDR3 DNA sequence: TGTGCCAGTAGTCGGACTAGCGGGATTGGGGAGCAGTACTTC. As protein: CASSRTSGIGEQYF. The V gene is TRBV19, the J gene TRBJ2-7; 12 bases match TRBD2. The germline V gene encodes CDR1 LNHDA and CDR2 SQIVND (reference sequence). The V gene end was trimmed by 5 bases and the J gene end by 7 bases; junction bases not matched to a gene: 6. The length of the CDR3 is 14 residues.

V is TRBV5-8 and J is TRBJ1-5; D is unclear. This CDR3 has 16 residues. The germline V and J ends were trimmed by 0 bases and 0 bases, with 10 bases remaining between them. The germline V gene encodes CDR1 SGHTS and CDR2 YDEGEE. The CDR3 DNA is TGTGCCAGCAGCTTGGTCCAAGAATATAGCAATCAGCCCCAGCATTTT. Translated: CASSLVQEYSNQPQHF.

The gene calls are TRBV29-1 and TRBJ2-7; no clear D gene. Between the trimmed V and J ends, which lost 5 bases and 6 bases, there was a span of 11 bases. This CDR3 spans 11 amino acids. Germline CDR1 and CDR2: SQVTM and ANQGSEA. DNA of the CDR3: TGCAGCGTTCAAGGAAACGGCGAGCAGTACTTC. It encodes CSVQGNGEQYF.

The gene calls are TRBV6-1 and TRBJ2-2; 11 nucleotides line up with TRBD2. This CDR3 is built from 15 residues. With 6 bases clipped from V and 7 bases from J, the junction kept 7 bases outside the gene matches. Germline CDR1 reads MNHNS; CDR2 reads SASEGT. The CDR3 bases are TGTGCCAGCAGGACTAGCGGGACATCGGGCGGGGAGCTGTTTTTT. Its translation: CASRTSGTSGGELFF.